This T cell receptor (beta chain) emerged from a study of Tregs in tolerant kidney transplant recipients. Study outcomes and limitations: Activated donor B cell expansion appeared to reveal the most relevant donor-specific TCRbeta repertoire. Few patients were studied, so findings need validation in larger groups. No direct test of biological reproducibility was done here.

Thawed PBMCs were FACS-sorted into unstimulated CD4+CD25+CD127- regulatory T cells, CD4+CD25- non-regulatory cells, CD4 and CD8 cells. This CDR3 comprises 15 residues. J gave up 3 bases and V 6 bases, and 8 bases lay outside the gene matches. Germline loops: CDR1 MNHEY, CDR2 SVGAGI. Data came from immunoSEQ multiplex PCR; TCRdb stores just in-frame clones and leaves some out. The sample holds 50,000 to 80,000 clones, less than 98% seen once. Of note for this clone: The antigen remains unidentified.

This clonotype was sampled from a human donor who received a combined kidney and bone marrow transplant. The source was Tregs from blood, collected before the transplant. The genes are TRBV6-5 and TRBJ1-5; 7 positions agree with TRBD1. The CDR3 spells CASSSTGITNQPQHF. The DNA of the CDR3 is TGTGCCAGCAGCTCGACAGGGATCACCAATCAGCCCCAGCATTTT.